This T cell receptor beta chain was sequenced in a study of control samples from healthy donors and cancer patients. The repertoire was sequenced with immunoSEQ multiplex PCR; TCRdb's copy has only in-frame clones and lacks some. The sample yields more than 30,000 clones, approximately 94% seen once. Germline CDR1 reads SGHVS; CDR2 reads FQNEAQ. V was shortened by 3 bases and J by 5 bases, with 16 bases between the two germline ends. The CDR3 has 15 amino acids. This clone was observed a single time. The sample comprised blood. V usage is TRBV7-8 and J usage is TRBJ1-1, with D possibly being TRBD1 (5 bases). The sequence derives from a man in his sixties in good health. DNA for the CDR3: TGTGCCAGCAGCTTTGCCGGAACGGGGCGGACTGAAGCTTTCTTT. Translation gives CASSFAGTGRTEAFF. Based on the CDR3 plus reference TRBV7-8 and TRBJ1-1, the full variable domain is GAGVSQSPRYKVAKRGQDVALRCDPISGHVSLFWYQQALGQGPEFLTYFQNEAQLDKSGLPSDRFFAERPEGSVSTLKIQRTQQEDSAVYLCASSFAGTGRTEAFFGQGTRLTVV.